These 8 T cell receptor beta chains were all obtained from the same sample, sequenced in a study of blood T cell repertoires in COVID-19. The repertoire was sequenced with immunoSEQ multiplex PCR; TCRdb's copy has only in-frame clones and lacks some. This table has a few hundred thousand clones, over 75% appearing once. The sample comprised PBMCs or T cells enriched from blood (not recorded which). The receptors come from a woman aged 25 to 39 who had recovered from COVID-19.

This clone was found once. The CDR3 reads CASSLGLSGLTDTQYF. DNA for the CDR3: TGTGCCAGCAGCTTAGGACTTTCCGGCCTAACAGATACGCAGTATTTT. V usage is TRBV7-9 and J usage is TRBJ2-3; D not resolved. Trimming shortened V by 1 base and J by 3 bases, and 14 bases separated the two germline ends. From germline, CDR1 is SEHNR and CDR2 FQNEAQ (reference sequence). This CDR3 contains 16 residues.

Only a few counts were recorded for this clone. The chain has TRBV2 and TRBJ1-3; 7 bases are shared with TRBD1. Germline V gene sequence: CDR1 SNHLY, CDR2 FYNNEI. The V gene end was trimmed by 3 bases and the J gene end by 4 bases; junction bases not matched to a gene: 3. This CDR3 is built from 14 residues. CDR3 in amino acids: CASSEDRQGNTIYF. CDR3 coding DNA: TGTGCCAGCAGTGAGGACAGGCAAGGAAACACCATATATTTT.

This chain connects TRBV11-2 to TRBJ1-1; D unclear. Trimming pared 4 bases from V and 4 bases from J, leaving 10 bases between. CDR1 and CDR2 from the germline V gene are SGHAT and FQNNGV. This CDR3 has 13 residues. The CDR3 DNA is TGTGCCAGCAGCTCCGGGAGGAGCACTGAAGCTTTCTTT. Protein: CASSSGRSTEAFF.

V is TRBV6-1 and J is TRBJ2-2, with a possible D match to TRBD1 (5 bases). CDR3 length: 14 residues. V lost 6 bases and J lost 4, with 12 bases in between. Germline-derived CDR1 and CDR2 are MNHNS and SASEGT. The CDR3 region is CASRQVSSTGELFF. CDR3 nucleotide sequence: TGTGCCAGCAGACAGGTATCGAGCACCGGGGAGCTGTTTTTT.

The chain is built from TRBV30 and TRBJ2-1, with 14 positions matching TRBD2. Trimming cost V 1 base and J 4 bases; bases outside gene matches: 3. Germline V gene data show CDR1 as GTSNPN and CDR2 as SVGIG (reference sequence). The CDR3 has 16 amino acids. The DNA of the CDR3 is TGTGCCTGGAGTGAGACTAGCGGGGGGGTATACAATGAGCAGTTCTTC. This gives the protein CAWSETSGGVYNEQFF.

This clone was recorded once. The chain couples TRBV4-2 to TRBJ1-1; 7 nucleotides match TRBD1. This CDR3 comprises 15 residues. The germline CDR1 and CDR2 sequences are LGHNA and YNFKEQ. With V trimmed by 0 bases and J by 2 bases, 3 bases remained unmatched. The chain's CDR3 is CASSQDRDSNTEAFF. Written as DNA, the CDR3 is TGTGCCAGCAGCCAAGATCGGGACAGTAACACTGAAGCTTTCTTT.

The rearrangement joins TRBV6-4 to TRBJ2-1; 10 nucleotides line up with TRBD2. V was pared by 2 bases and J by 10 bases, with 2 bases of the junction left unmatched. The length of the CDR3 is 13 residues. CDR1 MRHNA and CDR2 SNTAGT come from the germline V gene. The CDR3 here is CASSDLAGVEQFF. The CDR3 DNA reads TGTGCCAGCAGTGACCTAGCGGGGGTGGAGCAGTTCTTC.

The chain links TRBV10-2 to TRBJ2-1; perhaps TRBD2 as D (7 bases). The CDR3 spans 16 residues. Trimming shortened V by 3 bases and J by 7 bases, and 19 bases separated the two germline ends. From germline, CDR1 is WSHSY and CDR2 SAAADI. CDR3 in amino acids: CASSDRGLGTNNEQFF. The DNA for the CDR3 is TGCGCCAGCAGTGATCGTGGACTAGGGACAAATAATGAGCAGTTCTTC.